This T cell receptor (beta chain) was observed in a study of CD8 T cells in ankylosing spondylitis. General study findings and limits: Disease-linked clones had a CD8+ phenotype and relatively low frequency in peripheral blood. The study identified a TCR beta motif of seven or eight highly homologous variants that appeared characteristic of ankylosing spondylitis blood. In the blood and synovial fluid of reactive arthritis, some motif variants had been previously reported.

The germline V gene encodes CDR1 LNHDA and CDR2 SQIVND (reference sequence). V lost 3 bases to trimming and J lost 3 bases, with 15 bases between them. This CDR3 is built from 16 residues. This clonotype was seen a handful of times. No antigen is known for it. Quantitative barcoded 5'-RACE was used to prepare TCR beta libraries. TCRdb fed the 5' RACE reads into MiXCR, producing one record per CDR3 protein. This repertoire shows about 350,000 distinct CDR3 sequences, roughly 22% found once; its top ten account for 10% to 15%. The sequence was collected from a male donor with ankylosing spondylitis or in good health (not recorded which). The chain joins TRBV19 to TRBJ1-5; the D gene is possibly TRBD1 (6 bases). The sequencing sample was made of blood, either unsorted or a sorted T cell fraction (not recorded which). CDR3: CASSILPGDYNQPQHF. The CDR3, as DNA: TGTGCCAGTAGTATTTTGCCAGGGGACTACAATCAGCCCCAGCATTTT.